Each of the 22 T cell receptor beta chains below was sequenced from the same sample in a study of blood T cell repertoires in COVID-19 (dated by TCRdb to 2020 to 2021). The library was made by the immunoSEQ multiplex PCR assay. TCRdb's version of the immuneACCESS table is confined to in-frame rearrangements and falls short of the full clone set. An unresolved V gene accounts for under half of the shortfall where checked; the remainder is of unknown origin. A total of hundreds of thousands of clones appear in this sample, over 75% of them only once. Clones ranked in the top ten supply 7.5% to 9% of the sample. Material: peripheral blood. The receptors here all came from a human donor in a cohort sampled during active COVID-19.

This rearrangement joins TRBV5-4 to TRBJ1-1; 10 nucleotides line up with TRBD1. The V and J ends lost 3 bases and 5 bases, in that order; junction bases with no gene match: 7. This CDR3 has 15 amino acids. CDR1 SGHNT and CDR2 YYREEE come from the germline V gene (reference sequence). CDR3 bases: TGTGCCAGCAGCTCCCCGACAGGGGGCTCTACTGAAGCTTTCTTT. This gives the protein CASSSPTGGSTEAFF.

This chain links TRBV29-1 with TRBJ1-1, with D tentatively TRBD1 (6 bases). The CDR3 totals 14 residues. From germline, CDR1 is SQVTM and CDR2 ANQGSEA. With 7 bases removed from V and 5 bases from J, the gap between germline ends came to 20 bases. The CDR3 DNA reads TGCAGCGCATCACGGGACAAGGTTAAGACTGAAGCTTTCTTT. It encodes CSASRDKVKTEAFF. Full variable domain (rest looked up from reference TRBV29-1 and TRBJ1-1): SAVISQKPSRDICQRGTSLTIQCQVDSQVTMMFWYRQQPGQSLTLIATANQGSEATYESGFVIDKFPISRPNLTFSTLTVSNMSPEDSSIYLCSASRDKVKTEAFFGQGTRLTVV.

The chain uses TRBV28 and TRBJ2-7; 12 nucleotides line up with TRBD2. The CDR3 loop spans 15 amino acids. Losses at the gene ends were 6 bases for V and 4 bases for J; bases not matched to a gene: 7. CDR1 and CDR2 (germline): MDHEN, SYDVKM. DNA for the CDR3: TGTGCCAGCAGCCAAAGACTAGCGGGGGATTACGAGCAGTACTTC. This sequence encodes CASSQRLAGDYEQYF.

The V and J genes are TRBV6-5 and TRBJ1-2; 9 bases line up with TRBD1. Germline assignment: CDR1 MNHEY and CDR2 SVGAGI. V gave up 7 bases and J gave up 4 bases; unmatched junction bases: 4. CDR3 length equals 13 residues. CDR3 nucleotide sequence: TGTGCCAGCAAGGGACAGGGAGTCTATGGCTACACCTTC. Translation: CASKGQGVYGYTF.

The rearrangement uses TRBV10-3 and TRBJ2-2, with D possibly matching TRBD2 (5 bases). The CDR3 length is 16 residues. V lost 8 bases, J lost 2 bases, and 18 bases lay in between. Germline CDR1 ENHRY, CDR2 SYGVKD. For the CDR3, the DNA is TGTGCCATCTCTAGCCTAAGCGCAGGCAACACCGGGGAGCTGTTTTTT. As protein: CAISSLSAGNTGELFF.

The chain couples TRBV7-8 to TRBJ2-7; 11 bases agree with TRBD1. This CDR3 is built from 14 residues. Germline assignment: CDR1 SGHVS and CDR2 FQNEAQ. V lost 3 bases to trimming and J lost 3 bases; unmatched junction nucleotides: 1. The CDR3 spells CASSLGQGVYEQYF. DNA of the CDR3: TGTGCCAGCAGCTTGGGACAGGGGGTCTACGAGCAGTACTTC. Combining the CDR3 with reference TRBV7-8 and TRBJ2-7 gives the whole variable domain GAGVSQSPRYKVAKRGQDVALRCDPISGHVSLFWYQQALGQGPEFLTYFQNEAQLDKSGLPSDRFFAERPEGSVSTLKIQRTQQEDSAVYLCASSLGQGVYEQYFGPGTRLTVT.

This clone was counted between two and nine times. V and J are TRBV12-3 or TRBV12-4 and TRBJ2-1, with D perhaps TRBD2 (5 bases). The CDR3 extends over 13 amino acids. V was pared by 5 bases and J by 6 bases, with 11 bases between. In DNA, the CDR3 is TGTGCCAGCAGTCACCGGGGAGTCAATGAGCAGTTCTTC. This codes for CASSHRGVNEQFF.

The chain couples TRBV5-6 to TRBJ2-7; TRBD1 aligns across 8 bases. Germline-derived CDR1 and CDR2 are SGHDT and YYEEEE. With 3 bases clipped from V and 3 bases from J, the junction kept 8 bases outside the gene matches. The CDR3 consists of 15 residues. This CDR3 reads CASSSPGQGRYEQYF. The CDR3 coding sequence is TGTGCCAGCAGCTCCCCAGGACAGGGACGCTACGAGCAGTACTTC. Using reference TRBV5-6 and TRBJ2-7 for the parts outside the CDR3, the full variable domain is DAGVTQSPTHLIKTRGQQVTLRCSPKSGHDTVSWYQQALGQGPQFIFQYYEEEERQRGNFPDRFSGHQFPNYSSELNVNALLLGDSALYLCASSSPGQGRYEQYFGPGTRLTVT.

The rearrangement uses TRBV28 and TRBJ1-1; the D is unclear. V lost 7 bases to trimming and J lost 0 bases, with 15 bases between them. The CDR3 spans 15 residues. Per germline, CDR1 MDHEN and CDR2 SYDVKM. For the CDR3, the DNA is TGTGCCAGCACCGAGCGGGAGGGAATGAACACTGAAGCTTTCTTT. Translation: CASTEREGMNTEAFF.

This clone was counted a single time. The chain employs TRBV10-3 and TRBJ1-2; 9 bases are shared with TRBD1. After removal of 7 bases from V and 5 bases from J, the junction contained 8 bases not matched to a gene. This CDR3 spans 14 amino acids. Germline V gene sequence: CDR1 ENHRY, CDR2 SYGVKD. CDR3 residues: CAINRDRDGYGYTF. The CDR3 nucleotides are TGTGCCATCAACCGGGACAGGGATGGGTATGGCTACACCTTC.

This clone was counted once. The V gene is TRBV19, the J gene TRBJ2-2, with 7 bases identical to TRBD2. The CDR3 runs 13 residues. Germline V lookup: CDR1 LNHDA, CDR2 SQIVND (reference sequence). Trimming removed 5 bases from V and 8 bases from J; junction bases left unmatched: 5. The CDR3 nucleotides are TGTGCCAGTAGTCCCCGCGGGGGAGGGGAGCTGTTTTTT. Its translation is CASSPRGGGELFF.

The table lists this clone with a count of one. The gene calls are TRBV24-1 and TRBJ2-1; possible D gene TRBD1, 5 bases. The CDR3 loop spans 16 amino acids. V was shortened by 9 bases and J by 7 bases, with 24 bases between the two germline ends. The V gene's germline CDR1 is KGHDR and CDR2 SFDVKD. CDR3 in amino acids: CATRSGRHNDLNEQFF. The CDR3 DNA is TGTGCCACCCGATCAGGGCGACACAACGATCTAAATGAGCAGTTCTTC.

For the CDR3, the DNA is TGCAGCGTTTATTTGGGACAGGGGGAGCAGTACTTC. As protein: CSVYLGQGEQYF. This sequence joins TRBV29-1 and TRBJ2-7; 10 bases map to TRBD1. Losses at the gene ends were 5 bases for V and 7 bases for J; bases not matched to a gene: 5. The CDR3 is 12 amino acids. Germline lookup yields CDR1 SQVTM and CDR2 ANQGSEA.

CDR3 in DNA: TGTGCCAGCAAACTAGCGGCCTCCTACGAGCAGTACTTC. Translating gives CASKLAASYEQYF. The chain couples TRBV27 to TRBJ2-7, with 8 bases aligning to TRBD2. The junction had 2 bases not matched to a gene; V was cut back by 7 bases and J by 0 bases. Germline CDR1 MNHEY, CDR2 SMNVEV (reference sequence). The CDR3 totals 13 residues.

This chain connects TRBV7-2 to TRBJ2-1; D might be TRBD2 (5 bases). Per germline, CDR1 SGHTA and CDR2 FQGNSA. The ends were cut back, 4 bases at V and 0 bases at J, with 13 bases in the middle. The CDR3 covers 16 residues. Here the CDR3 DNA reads TGTGCCAGCAGCTCCCGCACGGGGAGCTCCTACAATGAGCAGTTCTTC. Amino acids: CASSSRTGSSYNEQFF.

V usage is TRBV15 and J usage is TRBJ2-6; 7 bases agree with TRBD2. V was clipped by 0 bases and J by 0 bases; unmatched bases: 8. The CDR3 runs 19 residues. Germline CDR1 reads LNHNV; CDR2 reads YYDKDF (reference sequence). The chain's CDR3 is CATSRDRDYRFSGANVLTF. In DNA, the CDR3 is TGTGCCACCAGCAGAGATAGGGACTATCGGTTCTCTGGGGCCAACGTCCTGACTTTC.

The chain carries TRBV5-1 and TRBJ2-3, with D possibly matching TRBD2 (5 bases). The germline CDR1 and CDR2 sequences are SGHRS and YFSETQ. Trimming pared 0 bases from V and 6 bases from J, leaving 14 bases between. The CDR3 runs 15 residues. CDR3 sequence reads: CASSLVVAMGDTQYF. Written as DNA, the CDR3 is TGCGCCAGCAGCTTGGTGGTAGCGATGGGGGATACGCAGTATTTT. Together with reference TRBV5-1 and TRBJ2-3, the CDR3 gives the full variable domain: KAGVTQTPRYLIKTRGQQVTLSCSPISGHRSVSWYQQTPGQGLQFLFEYFSETQRNKGNFPGRFSGRQFSNSRSEMNVSTLELGDSALYLCASSLVVAMGDTQYFGPGTRLTVL.

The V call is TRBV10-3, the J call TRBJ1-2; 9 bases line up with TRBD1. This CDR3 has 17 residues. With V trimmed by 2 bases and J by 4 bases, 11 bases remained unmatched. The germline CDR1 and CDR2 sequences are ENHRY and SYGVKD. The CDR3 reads CAISEPTGQGPTYGYTF. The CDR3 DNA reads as TGTGCCATCAGTGAGCCAACTGGACAGGGGCCAACCTATGGCTACACCTTC.

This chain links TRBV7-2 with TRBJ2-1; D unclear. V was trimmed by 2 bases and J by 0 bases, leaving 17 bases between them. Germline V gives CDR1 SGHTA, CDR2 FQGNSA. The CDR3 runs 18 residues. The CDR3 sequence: CASSLLFGSGSSYNEQFF. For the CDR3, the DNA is TGTGCCAGCAGCTTATTGTTTGGATCAGGTAGCTCCTACAATGAGCAGTTCTTC.

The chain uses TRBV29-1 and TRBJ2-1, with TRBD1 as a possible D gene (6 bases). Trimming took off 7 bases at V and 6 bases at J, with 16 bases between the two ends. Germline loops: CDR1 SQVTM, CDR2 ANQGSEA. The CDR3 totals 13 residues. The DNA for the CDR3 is TGCAGCGCCAGCCTTACAGGGTTCAATGAGCAGTTCTTC. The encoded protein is CSASLTGFNEQFF.

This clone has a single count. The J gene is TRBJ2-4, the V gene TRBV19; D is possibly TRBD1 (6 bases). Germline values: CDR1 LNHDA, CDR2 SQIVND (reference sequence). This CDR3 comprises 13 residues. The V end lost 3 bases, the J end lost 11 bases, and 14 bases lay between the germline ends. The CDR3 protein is CASSIVPQGVQYF. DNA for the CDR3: TGTGCCAGTAGTATCGTCCCACAGGGTGTTCAGTACTTC.

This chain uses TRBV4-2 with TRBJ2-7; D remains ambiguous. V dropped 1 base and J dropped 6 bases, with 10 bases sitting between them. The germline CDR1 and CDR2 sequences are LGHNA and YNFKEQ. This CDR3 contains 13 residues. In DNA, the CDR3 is TGTGCCAGCAGCCAAGTAAGAGAGTGCGAGCAGTACTTC. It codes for CASSQVRECEQYF.